The TCR beta chain described here comes from a study of CD8 T cells in Susac syndrome. The CDR3 consists of 12 residues. V lost 0 bases and J lost 7, with 7 bases in between. Reverse transcription of roughly 0.45 to 1 ug RNA used random hexamers. The authors amplified TCR beta CDR3 across 54 Vbeta and 13 Jbeta using immunoSEQ multiplex PCR. MiXCR, run by TCRdb on the immunoSEQ multiplex PCR reads, gives a single entry per CDR3 protein. The sample has more than 95,000 distinct CDR3 sequences, 90% to 95% seen once. The J gene is TRBJ2-7, the V gene TRBV12-3 or TRBV12-4, with D unclear. This TCR derives from a human donor in good health. What was sequenced was CD4+ T cells from PBMCs. Here the CDR3 reads CASSLAPTEQYF. The CDR3, as DNA: TGTGCCAGCAGTTTAGCGCCTACGGAGCAGTACTTC.